This TCR beta chain was identified in a study of blood T cell repertoires in COVID-19. For the study at large: Samples representing acute and convalescent COVID-19 were sourced from the United States, Italy and Spain. Nucleic acid was either cDNA or gDNA, and it came from T cells, B-cell-depleted T cells, or PBMCs.

Germline assignment: CDR1 LGHDT and CDR2 YNNKEL (reference sequence). V was clipped by 4 bases and J by 8 bases; unmatched bases: 4. This CDR3 spans 13 amino acids. Per the original data handling: Reference gene primers were amplified, and this amplification served to estimate nucleated cell counts. Profiling relied on immunoSEQ multiplex PCR, and the TCRdb table lists in-frame clones only, not all of them. V and J calls and clone size are those listed in that table; D and trimming were worked out from the DNA. The sample includes 200,000 to 300,000 clones, approximately 86% of them seen just once. The sample was peripheral blood. This sequence originates from a man under 40 with active or convalescent COVID-19. The chain employs TRBV3-1 (or the pseudogene TRBV3-2) and TRBJ2-1; TRBD2 matches 8 bases. CDR3: CASSRGGPDEQFF. The CDR3 DNA is TGTGCCAGCAGCCGCGGGGGGCCCGATGAGCAGTTCTTC.